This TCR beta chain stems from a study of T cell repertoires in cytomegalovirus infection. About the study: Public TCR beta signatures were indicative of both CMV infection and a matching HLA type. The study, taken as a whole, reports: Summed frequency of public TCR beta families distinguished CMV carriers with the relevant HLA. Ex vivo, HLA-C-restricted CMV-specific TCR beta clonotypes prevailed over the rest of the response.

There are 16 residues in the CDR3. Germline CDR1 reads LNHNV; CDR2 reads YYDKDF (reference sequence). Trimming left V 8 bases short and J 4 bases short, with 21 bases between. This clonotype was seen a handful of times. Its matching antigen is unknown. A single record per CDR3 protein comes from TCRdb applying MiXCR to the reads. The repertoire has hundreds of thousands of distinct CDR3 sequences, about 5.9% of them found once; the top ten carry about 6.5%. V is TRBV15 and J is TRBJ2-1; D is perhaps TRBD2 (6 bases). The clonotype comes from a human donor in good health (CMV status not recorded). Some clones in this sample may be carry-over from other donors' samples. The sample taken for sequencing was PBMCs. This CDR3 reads CATQMGGTRGYNEQFF. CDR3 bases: TGTGCCACCCAGATGGGCGGGACCAGAGGGTACAATGAGCAGTTCTTC.